This TCR beta chain was sequenced in a study of blood T cell repertoires in COVID-19 (dated by TCRdb to between 2020 and 2021). The study in broad terms: Samples from collaborators originated in the United States, Italy and Spain and spanned both the acute and convalescent phases of COVID-19. The prospective study material was composed of cDNA or gDNA derived from T cells, B-cell-depleted T cells, or PBMCs. Deeply sampled blood TCRbeta repertoires from subjects exposed to, actively infected with, or recovered from COVID-19 were included in the dataset. The repertoires were made available in a free public database intended to serve as a resource for research on the immune response to SARS-CoV-2. Samples were obtained from the ongoing ImmuneRACE study (first 160 participants) and from over a thousand subjects provided by 6 global collaborators. A de-identified subject ID, COVID-19 status, age in years and sex were almost always included in the sample metadata. Where HLA class I and class II types were available, the types were taken from metadata supplied by the sample provider, not from assay-based typing. What the work shows at the level of the full study, not this receptor alone: The quantity of clinical and demographic metadata differed by source and by participant and was supplied without curation.

The collaborating institutions used their own protocols to collect whole blood in K2EDTA tubes. For TCRbeta analysis, collaborator samples were shipped as frozen whole blood, as isolated PBMCs, or as DNA extracted from either sample type. In the case of this clone: Its antigen has not been determined. No base quality values were provided; no much bigger clone lies one nucleotide off.

CDR1 and CDR2 (ENHRY, SYGVKD) derive from the germline V gene. The CDR3 numbers 14 residues from cysteine through phenylalanine. The entry retains the CDR3 DNA only, 42 bases that are in frame from base 1. Trimming takes 0 bases off V and 7 bases off J; junction bases not matched to a gene: 5. TCRbeta CDR3 regions were amplified from genomic DNA using the immunoSEQ Assay, a bias-controlled multiplex PCR. The original pipeline was this. The number of nucleated cells in each sample was estimated by amplification of reference gene primers within the assay. To quantify the absolute abundance of each unique TCRbeta CDR3 rearrangement, sequence reads were collapsed and filtered. For each sample, productive Simpson clonality was calculated by taking the square root of Simpson's diversity index across productive rearrangements. In TCRdb, the immuneACCESS table is reduced to in-frame sequences with V and J assigned. These tables do not hold every clone; where another copy was compared, an unresolved V gene accounts for under half, and the others remain unexplained. The V and J calls and clone size were taken over from that table, and D and trimming were inferred from the DNA. The sample table shows about 140,000 clones, and around 80% are seen once. The biggest ten clones account for around 12% of the sample.

Specimen: peripheral blood. The source is a man at least 80 years old with acute or convalescent COVID-19. The chain uses TRBV10-3 and TRBJ2-5, with TRBD2 identical over 7 junction bases. The DNA reads TGTGCCATCAGTGAGTCGGCGGGGGAGGGGACCCAGTACTTC. Its amino acids are CAISESAGEGTQYF.